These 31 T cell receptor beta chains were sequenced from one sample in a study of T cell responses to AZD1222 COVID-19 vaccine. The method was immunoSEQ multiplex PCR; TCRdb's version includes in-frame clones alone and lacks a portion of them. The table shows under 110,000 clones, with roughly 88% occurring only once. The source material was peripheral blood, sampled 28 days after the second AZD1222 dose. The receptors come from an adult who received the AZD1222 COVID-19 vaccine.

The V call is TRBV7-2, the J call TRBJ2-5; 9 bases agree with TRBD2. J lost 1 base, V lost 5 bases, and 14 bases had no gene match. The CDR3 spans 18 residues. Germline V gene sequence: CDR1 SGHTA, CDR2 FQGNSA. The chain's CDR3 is CASSILAGRGGPQETQYF. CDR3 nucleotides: TGTGCCAGCAGCATACTCGCGGGGCGGGGGGGGCCCCAAGAGACCCAGTACTTC.

The CDR3 is CASSQTLNTGELFF. CDR3 sequence (DNA): TGTGCCAGCAGCCAGACATTGAACACCGGGGAGCTGTTTTTT. This chain links TRBV27 with TRBJ2-2; D ambiguous. There are 14 residues in the CDR3. Trimming cost V 6 bases and J 1 base, with 9 bases left between them. Germline V gives CDR1 MNHEY, CDR2 SMNVEV (reference sequence).

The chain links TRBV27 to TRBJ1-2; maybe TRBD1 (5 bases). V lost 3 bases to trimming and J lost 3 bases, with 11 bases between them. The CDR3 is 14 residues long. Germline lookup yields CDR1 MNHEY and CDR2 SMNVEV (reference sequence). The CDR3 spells CASSFQRGHYGYTF. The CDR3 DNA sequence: TGTGCCAGCAGTTTTCAACGGGGACACTATGGCTACACCTTC.

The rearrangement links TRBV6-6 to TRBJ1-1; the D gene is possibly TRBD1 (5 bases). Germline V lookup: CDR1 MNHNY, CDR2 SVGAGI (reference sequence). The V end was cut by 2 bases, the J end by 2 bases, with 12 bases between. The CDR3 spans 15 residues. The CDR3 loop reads CASSYAAGPNTEAFF. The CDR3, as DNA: TGTGCCAGCAGTTACGCTGCAGGGCCCAACACTGAAGCTTTCTTT.

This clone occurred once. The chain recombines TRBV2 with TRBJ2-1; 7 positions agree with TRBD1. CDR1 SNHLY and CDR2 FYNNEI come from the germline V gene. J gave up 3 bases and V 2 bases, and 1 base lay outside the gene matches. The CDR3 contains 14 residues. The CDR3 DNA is TGTGCCAGCAGTGAACGACAGGGCTACAATGAGCAGTTCTTC. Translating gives CASSERQGYNEQFF.

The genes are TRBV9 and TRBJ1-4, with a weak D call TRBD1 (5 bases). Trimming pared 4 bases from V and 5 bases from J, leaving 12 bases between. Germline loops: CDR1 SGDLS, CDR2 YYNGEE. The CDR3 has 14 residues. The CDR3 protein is CASSPPGRNEKLFF. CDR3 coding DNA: TGTGCCAGCAGCCCGCCGGGGCGAAATGAAAAACTGTTTTTT.

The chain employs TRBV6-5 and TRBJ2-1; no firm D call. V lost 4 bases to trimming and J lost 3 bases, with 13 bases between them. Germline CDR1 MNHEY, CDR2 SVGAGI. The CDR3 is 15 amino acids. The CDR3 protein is CASSLVPSVYNEQFF. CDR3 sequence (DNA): TGTGCCAGCAGTTTGGTCCCTTCGGTCTACAATGAGCAGTTCTTC.

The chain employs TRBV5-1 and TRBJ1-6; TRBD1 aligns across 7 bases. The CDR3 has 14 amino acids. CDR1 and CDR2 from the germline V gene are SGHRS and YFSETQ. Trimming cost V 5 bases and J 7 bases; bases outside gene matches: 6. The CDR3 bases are TGCGCCAGCAGGGTGGGGACAGCGAATTCACCCCTCCACTTT. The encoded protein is CASRVGTANSPLHF.

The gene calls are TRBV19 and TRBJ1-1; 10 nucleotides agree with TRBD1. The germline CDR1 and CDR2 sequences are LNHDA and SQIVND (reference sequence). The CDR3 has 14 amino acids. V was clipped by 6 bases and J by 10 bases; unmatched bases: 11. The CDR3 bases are TGTGCCAGTAGGAACTCCGGGACAGGGGACGGAGCTTTCTTT. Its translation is CASRNSGTGDGAFF. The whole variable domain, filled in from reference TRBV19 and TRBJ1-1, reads DGGITQSPKYLFRKEGQNVTLSCEQNLNHDAMYWYRQDPGQGLRLIYYSQIVNDFQKGDIAEGYSVSREKKESFPLTVTSAQKNPTAFYLCASRNSGTGDGAFFGQGTRLTVV.

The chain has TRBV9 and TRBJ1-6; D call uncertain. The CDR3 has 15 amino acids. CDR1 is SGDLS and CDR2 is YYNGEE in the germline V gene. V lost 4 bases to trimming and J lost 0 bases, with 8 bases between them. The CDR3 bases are TGTGCCAGCAGCCCCCTGAGCTCCTATAATTCACCCCTCCACTTT. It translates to CASSPLSSYNSPLHF.

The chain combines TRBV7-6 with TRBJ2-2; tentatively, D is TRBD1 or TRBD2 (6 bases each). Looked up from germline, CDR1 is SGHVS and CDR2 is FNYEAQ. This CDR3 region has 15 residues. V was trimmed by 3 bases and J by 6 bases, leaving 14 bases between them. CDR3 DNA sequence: TGTGCCAGCAGCTTCGGGACATCGGGGGCCGGGGAGCTGTTTTTT. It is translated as CASSFGTSGAGELFF.

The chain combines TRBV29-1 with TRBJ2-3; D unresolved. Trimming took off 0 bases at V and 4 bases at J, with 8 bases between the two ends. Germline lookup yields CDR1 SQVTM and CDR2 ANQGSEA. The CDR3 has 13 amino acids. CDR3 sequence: CSVEDIRADTQYF. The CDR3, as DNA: TGCAGCGTTGAAGATATTAGGGCAGATACGCAGTATTTT.

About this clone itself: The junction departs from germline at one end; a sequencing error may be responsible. This CDR3 reads CATSGTGGNTEAFF. Here the CDR3 DNA reads TGTGCCACGAGTGGGACAGGGGGAAACACTGAAGCTTTCTTT. This chain connects TRBV24-1 to TRBJ1-1; TRBD1 aligns across 11 bases. This CDR3 comprises 14 residues. The germline V gene encodes CDR1 KGHDR and CDR2 SFDVKD.

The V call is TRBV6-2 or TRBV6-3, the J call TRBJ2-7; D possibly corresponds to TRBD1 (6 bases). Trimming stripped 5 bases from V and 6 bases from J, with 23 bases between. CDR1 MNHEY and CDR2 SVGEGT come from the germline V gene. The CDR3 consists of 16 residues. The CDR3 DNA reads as TGTGCCAGCAGTCGGATAGACTCCGGGACACCGACCGAGCAGTACTTC. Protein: CASSRIDSGTPTEQYF.

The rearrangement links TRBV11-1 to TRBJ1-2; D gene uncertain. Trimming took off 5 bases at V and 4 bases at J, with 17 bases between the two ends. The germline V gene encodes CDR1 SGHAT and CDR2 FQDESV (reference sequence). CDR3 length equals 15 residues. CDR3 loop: CASSPGSSSFYGYTF. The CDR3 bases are TGTGCCAGCAGCCCCGGGTCTAGCTCATTCTATGGCTACACCTTC. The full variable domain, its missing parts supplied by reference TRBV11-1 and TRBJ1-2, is EAEVAQSPRYKITEKSQAVAFWCDPISGHATLYWYRQILGQGPELLVQFQDESVVDDSQLPKDRFSAERLKGVDSTLKIQPAELGDSAMYLCASSPGSSSFYGYTFGSGTRLTVV.

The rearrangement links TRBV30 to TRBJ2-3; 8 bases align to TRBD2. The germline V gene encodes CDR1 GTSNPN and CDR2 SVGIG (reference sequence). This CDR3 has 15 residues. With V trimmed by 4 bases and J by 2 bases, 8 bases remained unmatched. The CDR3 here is CAWIRTGGFTDTQYF. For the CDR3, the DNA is TGTGCCTGGATTAGGACGGGGGGGTTCACAGATACGCAGTATTTT.

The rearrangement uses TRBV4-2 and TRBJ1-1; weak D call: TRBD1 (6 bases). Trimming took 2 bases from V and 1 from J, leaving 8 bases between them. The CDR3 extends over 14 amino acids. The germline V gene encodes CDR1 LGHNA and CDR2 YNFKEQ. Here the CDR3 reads CASSQMGQNTEAFF. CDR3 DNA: TGTGCCAGCAGCCAAATGGGACAGAACACTGAAGCTTTCTTT.

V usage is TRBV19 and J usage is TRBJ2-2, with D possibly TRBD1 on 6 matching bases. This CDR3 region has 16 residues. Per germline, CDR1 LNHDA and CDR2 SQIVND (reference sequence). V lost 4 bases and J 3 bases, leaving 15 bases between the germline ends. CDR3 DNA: TGTGCCAGTAGTACCCAGGGGTCTGTAGACACCGGGGAGCTGTTTTTT. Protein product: CASSTQGSVDTGELFF.

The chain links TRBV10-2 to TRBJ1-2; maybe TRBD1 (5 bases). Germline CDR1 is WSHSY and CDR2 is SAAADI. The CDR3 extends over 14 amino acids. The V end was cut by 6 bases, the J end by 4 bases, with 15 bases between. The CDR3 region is CASRDNQQVYGYTF. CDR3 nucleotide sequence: TGCGCCAGCAGGGATAACCAACAGGTCTATGGCTACACCTTC.

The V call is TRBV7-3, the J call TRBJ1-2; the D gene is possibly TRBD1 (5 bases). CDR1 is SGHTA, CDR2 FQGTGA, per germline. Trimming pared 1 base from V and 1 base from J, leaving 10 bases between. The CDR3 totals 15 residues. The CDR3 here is CASSLIRRGNYGYTF. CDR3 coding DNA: TGTGCCAGCAGCTTAATCAGGAGGGGTAACTATGGCTACACCTTC.

The CDR3 sequence is CASSLRMSSYNSPLHF. In nucleotides, the CDR3 is TGTGCCAGCAGTTTGAGGATGAGCTCCTATAATTCACCCCTCCACTTT. This chain connects TRBV28 to TRBJ1-6; D call uncertain. V was shortened by 3 bases and J by 0 bases, with 9 bases between the two germline ends. Germline values: CDR1 MDHEN, CDR2 SYDVKM. This CDR3 is 16 amino acids long.

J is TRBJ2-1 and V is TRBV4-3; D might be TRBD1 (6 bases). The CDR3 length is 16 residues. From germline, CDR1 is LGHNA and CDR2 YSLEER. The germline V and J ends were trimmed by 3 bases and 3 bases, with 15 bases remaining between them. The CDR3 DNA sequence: TGCGCCAGCAGCCAGTCCGGGACACCATTCTACAATGAGCAGTTCTTC. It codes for CASSQSGTPFYNEQFF.

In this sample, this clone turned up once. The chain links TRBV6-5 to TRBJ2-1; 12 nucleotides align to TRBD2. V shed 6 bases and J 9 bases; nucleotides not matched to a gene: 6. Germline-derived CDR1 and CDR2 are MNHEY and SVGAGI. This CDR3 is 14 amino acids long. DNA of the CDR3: TGTGCCAGCAGCCTAGCGGGGGGGCTCGGTGAGCAGTTCTTC. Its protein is CASSLAGGLGEQFF.

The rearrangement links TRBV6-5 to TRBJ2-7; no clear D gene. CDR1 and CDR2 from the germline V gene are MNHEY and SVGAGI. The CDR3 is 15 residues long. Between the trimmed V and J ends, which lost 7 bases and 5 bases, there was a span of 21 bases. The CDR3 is CASKLPVNLLHEQYF. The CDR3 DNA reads TGTGCCAGCAAGCTCCCGGTCAACCTTCTCCACGAGCAGTACTTC.

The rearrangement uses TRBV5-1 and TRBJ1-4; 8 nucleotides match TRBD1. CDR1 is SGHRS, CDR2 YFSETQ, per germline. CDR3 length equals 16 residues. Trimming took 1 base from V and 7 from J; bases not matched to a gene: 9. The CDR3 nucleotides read TGCGCCAGCAGCTTGACCCAAACAGGGGGAGGTGAAAAACTGTTTTTT. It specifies CASSLTQTGGGEKLFF.

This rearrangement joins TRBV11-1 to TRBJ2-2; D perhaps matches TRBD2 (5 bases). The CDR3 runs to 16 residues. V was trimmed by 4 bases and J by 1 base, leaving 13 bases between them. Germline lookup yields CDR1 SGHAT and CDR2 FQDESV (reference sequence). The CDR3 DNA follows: TGTGCCAGCAGCTCTCGGGAACCGCTGAACACCGGGGAGCTGTTTTTT. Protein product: CASSSREPLNTGELFF.

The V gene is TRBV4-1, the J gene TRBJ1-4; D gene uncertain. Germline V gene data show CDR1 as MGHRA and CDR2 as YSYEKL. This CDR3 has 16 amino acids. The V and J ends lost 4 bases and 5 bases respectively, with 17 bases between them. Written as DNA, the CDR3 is TGCGCCAGCAGCCTAAGGGAGGACCGCCCAAATGAAAAACTGTTTTTT. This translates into CASSLREDRPNEKLFF.

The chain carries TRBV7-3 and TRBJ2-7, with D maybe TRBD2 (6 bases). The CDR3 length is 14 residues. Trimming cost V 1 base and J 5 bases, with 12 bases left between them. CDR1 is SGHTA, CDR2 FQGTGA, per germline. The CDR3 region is CASSLNPGLNEQYF. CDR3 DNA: TGTGCCAGCAGCTTAAACCCTGGACTAAACGAGCAGTACTTC.

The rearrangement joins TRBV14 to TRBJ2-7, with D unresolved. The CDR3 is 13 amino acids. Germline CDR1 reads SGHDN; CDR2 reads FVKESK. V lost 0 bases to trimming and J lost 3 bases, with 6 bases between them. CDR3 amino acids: CASSQDLDYEQYF. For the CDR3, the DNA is TGTGCCAGCAGCCAAGATCTCGACTACGAGCAGTACTTC.

The CDR3 DNA sequence: TGTGCCAGCAGCTTAGTGGGTGTTTTATATACGCAGTATTTT. This gives the protein CASSLVGVLYTQYF. The rearrangement links TRBV7-9 to TRBJ2-3; D not certain. The length of the CDR3 is 14 residues. Trimming pared 1 base from V and 7 bases from J, leaving 12 bases between. Germline CDR1 SEHNR, CDR2 FQNEAQ (reference sequence).

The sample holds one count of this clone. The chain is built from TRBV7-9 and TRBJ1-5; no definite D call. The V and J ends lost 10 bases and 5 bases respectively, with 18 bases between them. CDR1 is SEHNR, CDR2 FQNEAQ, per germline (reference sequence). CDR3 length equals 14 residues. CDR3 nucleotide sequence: TGTGCCAACAACCCGGCCCAGGACCATCAGCCCCAGCATTTT. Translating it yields CANNPAQDHQPQHF.